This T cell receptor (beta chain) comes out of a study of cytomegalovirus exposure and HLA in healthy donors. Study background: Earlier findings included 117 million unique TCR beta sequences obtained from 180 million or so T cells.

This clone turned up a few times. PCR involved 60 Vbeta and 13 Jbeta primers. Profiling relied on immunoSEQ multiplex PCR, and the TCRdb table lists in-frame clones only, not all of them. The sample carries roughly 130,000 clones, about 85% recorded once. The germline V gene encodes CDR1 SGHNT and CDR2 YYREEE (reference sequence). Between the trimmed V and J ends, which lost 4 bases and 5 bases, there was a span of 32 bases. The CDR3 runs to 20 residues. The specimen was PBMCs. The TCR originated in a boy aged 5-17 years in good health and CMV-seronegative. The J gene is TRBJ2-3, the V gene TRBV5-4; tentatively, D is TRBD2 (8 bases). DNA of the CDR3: TGTGCCAGCAGCCCTCGACAGGGCCCTCATCTAGCGGGCGTCGGAGATACGCAGTATTTT. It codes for CASSPRQGPHLAGVGDTQYF.